The text below deals with one T cell receptor (beta chain). What it binds is not known. A much larger clone lies a single base off, so this may be a read error. By 5'RACE with 10-nucleotide random UMIs, the cDNA was made. Sequencing runs each generated in excess of 160 million TCR-beta sequences derived from 15-18 subjects. MiXCR was run by TCRdb on the 5' RACE reads, yielding one entry per CDR3 protein. The table lists roughly 62,000 distinct CDR3 sequences, 3.5% to 4.5% of them singletons, with 2.2% in the top ten. The CDR3 has 15 residues. Looked up from germline, CDR1 is SQVTM and CDR2 is ANQGSEA. The data originate from a study of neurological immune-mediated disorders. Across the study: The study included approximately 34 multiple sclerosis patients, roughly 30 relapsing-remitting and 3 secondary progressive.

The study, taken as a whole, reports: Phylogenetic grouping placed 18 of 34 multiple sclerosis patients' repertoires in one related-CDR3 cluster, a possible signature.

The source material was PBMCs. This chain connects TRBV29-1 to TRBJ2-3, with 7 bases identical to TRBD1. The TCR sequence derives from a woman aged 45-60 years with multiple sclerosis. The CDR3 DNA follows: TGCATCGTTGAAGATTGGGGACAGAGCACAGATACGCAGTATTTT. It encodes CIVEDWGQSTDTQYF.